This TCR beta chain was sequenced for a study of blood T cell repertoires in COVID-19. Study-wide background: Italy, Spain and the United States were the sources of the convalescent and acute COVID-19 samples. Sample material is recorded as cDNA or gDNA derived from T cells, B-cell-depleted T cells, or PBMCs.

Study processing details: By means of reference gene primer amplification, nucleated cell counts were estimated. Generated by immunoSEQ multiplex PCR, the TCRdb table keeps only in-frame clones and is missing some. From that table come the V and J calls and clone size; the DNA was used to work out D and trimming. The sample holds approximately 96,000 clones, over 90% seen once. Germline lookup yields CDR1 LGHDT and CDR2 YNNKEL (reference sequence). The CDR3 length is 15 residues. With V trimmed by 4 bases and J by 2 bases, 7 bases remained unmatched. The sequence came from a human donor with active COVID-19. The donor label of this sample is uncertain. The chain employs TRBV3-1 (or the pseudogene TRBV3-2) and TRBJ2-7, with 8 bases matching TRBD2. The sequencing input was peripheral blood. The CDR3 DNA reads TGTGCCAGCAGCCCCCAGGGGCGGGGGGCCTACGAGCAGTACTTC. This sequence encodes CASSPQGRGAYEQYF.